The entry below describes one T cell receptor beta chain. This sample was included in a study of blood T cell repertoires in COVID-19. Under the authors' procedure: Reference gene primer amplification in the assay estimated nucleated cell counts. Only in-frame clones appear in the TCRdb table, and some are missing; sequencing was by immunoSEQ multiplex PCR. That table furnishes V, J and clone size, whereas the DNA furnished D and trimming. The table lists about 260,000 clones, 85% to 90% of them singletons. V was cut by 4 bases and J by 7 bases, with 17 bases left in between. The CDR3 is 15 residues long. CDR1 ENHRY and CDR2 SYGVKD come from the germline V gene. Enrollment of patients from Seattle took place during active infection, with longitudinal follow-up.

Input material: peripheral blood. The TCR comes from a woman aged 55-75 years with COVID-19, enrolled during active disease. V is TRBV10-3 and J is TRBJ2-1; D perhaps matches TRBD2 (7 bases). CDR3 in amino acids: CAISVGGPQVNEQFF. CDR3 DNA: TGTGCCATCAGTGTCGGGGGGCCCCAAGTTAATGAGCAGTTCTTC.